This T cell receptor (beta chain) was identified during a study of early T cells in non-severe SARS-CoV-2 infection. In TCRdb, the 5' RACE reads were re-called with MiXCR into one record per CDR3 protein. The data show roughly 93,000 distinct CDR3 sequences, around 10% seen once. Germline CDR1 is DFQATT and CDR2 is SNEGSKA (reference sequence). V was pared by 3 bases and J by 8 bases, with 28 bases between. The CDR3 length is 17 residues. The origin of this receptor is an adult who was a healthcare worker with PCR-confirmed SARS-CoV-2 infection or an uninfected control (not recorded which). This chain joins TRBV20-1 and TRBJ1-2; the D is unclear. The specimen was whole blood. This CDR3 is CSASPGEVWGFKRGYTF. CDR3 bases: TGCAGTGCTAGTCCTGGGGAGGTGTGGGGTTTTAAACGGGGCTACACCTTC.